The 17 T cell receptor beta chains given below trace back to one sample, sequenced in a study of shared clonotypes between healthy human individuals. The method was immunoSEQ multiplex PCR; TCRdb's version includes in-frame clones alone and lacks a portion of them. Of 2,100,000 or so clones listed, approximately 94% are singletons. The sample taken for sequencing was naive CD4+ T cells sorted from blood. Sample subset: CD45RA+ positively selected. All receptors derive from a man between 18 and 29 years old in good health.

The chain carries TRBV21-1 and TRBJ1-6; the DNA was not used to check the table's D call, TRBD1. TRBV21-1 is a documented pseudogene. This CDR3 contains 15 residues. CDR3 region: CASSFKQGYNSPLHF. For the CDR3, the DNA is TGTGCCAGCAGTTTCAAACAGGGGTATAATTCACCCCTCCACTTT.

The CDR3 DNA reads as TGTGCCAGCAGCGACGCAGGTTCTGGAAACACCATATATTTT. It is translated as CASSDAGSGNTIYF. This sequence joins TRBV9 and TRBJ1-3; no definite D call. The CDR3 consists of 14 residues. The V end was cut by 3 bases, the J end by 1 base, with 8 bases between. From germline, CDR1 is SGDLS and CDR2 YYNGEE.

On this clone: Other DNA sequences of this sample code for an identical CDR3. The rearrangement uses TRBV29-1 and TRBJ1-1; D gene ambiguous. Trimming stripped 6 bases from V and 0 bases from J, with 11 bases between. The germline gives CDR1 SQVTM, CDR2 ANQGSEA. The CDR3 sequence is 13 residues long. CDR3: CSVVGRMNTEAFF. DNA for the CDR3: TGCAGCGTCGTTGGGAGAATGAACACTGAAGCTTTCTTT. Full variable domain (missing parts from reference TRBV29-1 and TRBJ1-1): SAVISQKPSRDICQRGTSLTIQCQVDSQVTMMFWYRQQPGQSLTLIATANQGSEATYESGFVIDKFPISRPNLTFSTLTVSNMSPEDSSIYLCSVVGRMNTEAFFGQGTRLTVV.

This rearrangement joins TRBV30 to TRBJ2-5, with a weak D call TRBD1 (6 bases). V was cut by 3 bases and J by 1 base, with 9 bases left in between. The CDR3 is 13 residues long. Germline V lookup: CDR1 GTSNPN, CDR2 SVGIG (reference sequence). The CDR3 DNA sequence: TGTGCCTGGAGCAGGGGAACCCAAGAGACCCAGTACTTC. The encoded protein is CAWSRGTQETQYF.

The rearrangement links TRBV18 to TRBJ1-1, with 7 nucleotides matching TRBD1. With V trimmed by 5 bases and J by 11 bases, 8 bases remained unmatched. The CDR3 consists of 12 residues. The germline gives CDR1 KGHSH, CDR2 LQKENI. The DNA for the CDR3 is TGTGCCAGCTCAACGACAGGGACGGTCGCTTTCTTT. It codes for CASSTTGTVAFF. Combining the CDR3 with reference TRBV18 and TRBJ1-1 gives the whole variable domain NAGVMQNPRHLVRRRGQEARLRCSPMKGHSHVYWYRQLPEEGLKFMVYLQKENIIDESGMPKERFSAEFPKEGPSILRIQQVVRGDSAAYFCASSTTGTVAFFGQGTRLTVV.

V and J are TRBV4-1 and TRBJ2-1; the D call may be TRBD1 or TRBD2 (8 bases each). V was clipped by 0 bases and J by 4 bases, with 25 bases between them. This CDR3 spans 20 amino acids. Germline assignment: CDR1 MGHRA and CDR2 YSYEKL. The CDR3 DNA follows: TGCGCCAGCAGCCAAGAGTACGGGACAGGACTAGCAGGGTGGTACAATGAGCAGTTCTTC. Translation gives CASSQEYGTGLAGWYNEQFF.

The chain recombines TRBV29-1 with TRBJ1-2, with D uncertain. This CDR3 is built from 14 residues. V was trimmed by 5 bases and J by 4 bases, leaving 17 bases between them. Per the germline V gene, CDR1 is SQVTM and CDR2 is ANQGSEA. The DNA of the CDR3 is TGCAGCGTTCCGGACTTCCTGAAGGGCTATGGCTACACCTTC. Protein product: CSVPDFLKGYGYTF.

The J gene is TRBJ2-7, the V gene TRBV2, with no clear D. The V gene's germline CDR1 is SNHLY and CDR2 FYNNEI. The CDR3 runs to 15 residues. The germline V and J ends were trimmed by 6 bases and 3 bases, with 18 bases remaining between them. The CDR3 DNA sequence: TGTGCCAGCAGGGCACCGAAAGGGTCTCGCTACGAGCAGTACTTC. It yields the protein CASRAPKGSRYEQYF.

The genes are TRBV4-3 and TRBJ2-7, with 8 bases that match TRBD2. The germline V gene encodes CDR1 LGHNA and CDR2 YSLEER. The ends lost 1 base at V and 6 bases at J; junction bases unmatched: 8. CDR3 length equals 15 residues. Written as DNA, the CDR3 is TGCGCCAGCAGCCAAGGTGGGACTAGTAAAGGCGAGCAGTACTTC. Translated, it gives CASSQGGTSKGEQYF.

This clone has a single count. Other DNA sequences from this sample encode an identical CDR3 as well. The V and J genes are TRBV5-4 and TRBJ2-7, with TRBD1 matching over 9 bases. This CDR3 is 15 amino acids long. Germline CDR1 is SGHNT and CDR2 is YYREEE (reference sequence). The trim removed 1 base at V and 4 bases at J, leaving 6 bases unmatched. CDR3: CASSLSGTGLYEQYF. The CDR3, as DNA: TGTGCCAGCAGCTTGTCGGGGACAGGGTTGTACGAGCAGTACTTC.

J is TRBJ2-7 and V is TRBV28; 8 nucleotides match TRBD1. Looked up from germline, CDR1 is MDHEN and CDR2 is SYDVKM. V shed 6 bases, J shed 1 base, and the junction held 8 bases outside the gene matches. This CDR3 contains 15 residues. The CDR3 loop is CASRHDRGASYEQYF. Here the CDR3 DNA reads TGTGCCAGCAGACACGACAGGGGTGCGTCCTACGAGCAGTACTTC.

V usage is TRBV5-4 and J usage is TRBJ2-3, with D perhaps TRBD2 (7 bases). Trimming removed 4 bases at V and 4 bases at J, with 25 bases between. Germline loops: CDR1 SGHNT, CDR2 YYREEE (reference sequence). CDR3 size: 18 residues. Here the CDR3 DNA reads TGTGCCAGCAGCCCGGGGGGCAAGGGTGTCGTTAACGCAGATACGCAGTATTTT. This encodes CASSPGGKGVVNADTQYF.

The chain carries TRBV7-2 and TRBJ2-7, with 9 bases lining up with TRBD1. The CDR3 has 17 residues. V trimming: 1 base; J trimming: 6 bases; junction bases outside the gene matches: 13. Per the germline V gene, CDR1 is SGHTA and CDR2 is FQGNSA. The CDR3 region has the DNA TGTGCCAGCAGCTTAGGGACAGGGGTCCCTCCTGGAGGCGAGCAGTACTTC. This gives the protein CASSLGTGVPPGGEQYF.

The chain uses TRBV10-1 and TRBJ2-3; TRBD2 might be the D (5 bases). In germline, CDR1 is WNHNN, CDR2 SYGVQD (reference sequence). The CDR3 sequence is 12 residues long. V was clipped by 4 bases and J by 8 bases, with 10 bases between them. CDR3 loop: CASSGNEGTQYF. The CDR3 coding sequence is TGCGCCAGCAGTGGGAACGAGGGTACGCAGTATTTT.

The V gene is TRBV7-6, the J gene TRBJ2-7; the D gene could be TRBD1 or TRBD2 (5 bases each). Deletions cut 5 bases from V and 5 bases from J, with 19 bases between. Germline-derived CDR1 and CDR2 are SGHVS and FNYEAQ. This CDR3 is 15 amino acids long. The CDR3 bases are TGTGCCAGCAGCGCGAACCGGGGTGGGACCCACGAGCAGTACTTC. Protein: CASSANRGGTHEQYF.

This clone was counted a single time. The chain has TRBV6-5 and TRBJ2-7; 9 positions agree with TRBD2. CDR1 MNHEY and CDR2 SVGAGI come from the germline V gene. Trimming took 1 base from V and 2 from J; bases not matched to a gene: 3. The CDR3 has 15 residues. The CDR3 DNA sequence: TGTGCCAGCAGTTACTATAGCGGGAGCGCCTACGAGCAGTACTTC. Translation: CASSYYSGSAYEQYF.

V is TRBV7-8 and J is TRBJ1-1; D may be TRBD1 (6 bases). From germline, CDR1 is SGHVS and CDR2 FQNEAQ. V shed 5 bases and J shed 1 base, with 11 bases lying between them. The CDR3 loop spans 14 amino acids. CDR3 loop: CASSKKGGNTEAFF. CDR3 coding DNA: TGTGCCAGCAGCAAGAAAGGGGGGAACACTGAAGCTTTCTTT.